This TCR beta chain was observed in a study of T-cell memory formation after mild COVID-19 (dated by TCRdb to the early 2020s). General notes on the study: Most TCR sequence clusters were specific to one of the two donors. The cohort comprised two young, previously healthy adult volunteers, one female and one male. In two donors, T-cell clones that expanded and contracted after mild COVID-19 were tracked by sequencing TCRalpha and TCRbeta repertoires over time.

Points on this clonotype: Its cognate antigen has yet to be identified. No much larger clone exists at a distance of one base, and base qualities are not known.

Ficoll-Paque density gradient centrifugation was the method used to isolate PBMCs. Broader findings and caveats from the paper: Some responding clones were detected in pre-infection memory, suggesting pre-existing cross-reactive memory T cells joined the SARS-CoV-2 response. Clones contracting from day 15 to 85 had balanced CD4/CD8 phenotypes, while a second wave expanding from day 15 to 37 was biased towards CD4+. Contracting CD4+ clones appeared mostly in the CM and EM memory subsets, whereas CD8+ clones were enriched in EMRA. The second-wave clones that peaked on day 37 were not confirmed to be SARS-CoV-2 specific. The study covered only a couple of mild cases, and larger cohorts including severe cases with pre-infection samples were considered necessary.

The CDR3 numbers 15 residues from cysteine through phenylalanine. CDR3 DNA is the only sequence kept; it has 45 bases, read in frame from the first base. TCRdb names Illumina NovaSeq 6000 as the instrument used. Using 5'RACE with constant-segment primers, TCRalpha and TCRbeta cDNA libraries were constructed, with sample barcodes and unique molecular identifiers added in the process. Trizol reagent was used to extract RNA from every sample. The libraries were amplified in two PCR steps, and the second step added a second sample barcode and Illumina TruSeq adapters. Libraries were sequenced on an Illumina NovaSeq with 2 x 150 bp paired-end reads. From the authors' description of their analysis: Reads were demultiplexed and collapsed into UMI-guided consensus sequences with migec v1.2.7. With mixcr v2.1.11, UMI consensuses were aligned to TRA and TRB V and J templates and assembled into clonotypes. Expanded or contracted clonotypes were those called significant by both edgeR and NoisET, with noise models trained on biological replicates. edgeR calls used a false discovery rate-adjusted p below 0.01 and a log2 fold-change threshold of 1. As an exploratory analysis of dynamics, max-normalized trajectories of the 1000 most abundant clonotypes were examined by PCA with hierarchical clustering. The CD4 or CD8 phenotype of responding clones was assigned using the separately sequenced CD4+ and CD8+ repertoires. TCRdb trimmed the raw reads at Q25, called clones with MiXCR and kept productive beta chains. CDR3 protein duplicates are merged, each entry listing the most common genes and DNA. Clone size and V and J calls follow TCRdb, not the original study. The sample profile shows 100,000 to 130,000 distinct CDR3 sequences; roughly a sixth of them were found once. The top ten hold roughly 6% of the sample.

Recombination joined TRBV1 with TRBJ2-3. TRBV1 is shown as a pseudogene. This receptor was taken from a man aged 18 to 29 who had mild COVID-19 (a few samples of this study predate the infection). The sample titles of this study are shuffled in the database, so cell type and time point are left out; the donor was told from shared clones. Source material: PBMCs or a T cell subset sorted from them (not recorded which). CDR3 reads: CTSSHEEGPTDTQYF. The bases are TGCACCAGCAGCCATGAAGAAGGTCCCACAGATACGCAGTATTTT.